Listed below are T cell receptor beta chains from one sample, sequenced in a study of T cell repertoires in cytomegalovirus infection. Each CDR3 protein gets one entry after TCRdb re-called the reads with MiXCR. The table lists roughly 700,000 distinct CDR3 sequences, roughly 36% of them singletons. The antigens for these receptors are not known. The sequencing here drew on cultured PBMCs, taken from culture after CMV antigen stimulation. Receptor source: a human donor in good health (CMV status not recorded). Some clones in this sample may be carry-over from other donors' samples. Both conserved end residues are part of each CDR3. The D gene is left open where the match is weak. Some rows have no size entry. The others give once, few or many, or a class for an expanded clone.

J gene,D gene,CDR3 length,clone size,V gene,CDR3 DNA,CDR3 protein
TRBJ2-5,NA,16,NA,TRBV7-9,TGTGCCAGCAGCTTAGGTGGCGGGGCCCCCTTAAAGACCCAGTACTTC,CASSLGGGAPLKTQYF
TRBJ2-2,NA,17,few,TRBV7-9,TGTGCCAGCAGCCGCCTTCTCAGCGGGTGGTCCCCTGGGGAGCTGTTTTTT,CASSRLLSGWSPGELFF
TRBJ2-3,TRBD1,13,NA,TRBV2,TGTGCCAGCAGTCAGGGGGTCGCGGATACGCAGTATTTT,CASSQGVADTQYF
TRBJ2-7,TRBD2,15,few,TRBV11-2,TGTGCCAGCAGCTTACCGGGACTAGCGGGCAGCGGGCAGTACTTC,CASSLPGLAGSGQYF
TRBJ1-1,NA,16,NA,TRBV18,TGTGCCAGCTCCCTCCGGGGGGGCACCATGAACACTGAAGCTTTCTTT,CASSLRGGTMNTEAFF
TRBJ1-1,NA,14,NA,TRBV6-1,TGTGCCAGCAGTGGGGTTGGCCCGGGTACTGAAGCTTTCTTT,CASSGVGPGTEAFF
TRBJ2-3,NA,13,few,TRBV6-5,TGTGCCAGCAGTTGGCTGGACTCAGATACGCAGTATTTT,CASSWLDSDTQYF
TRBJ1-5,NA,13,few,TRBV9,TGTGCCAGCAGCGTAGATATTAATCAGCCCCAGCATTTT,CASSVDINQPQHF
TRBJ2-1,TRBD1,16,few,TRBV6-6,TGTGCCAGCAGTTACGCTGGACAGGGGGTATACAATGAGCAGTTCTTC,CASSYAGQGVYNEQFF
TRBJ2-5,TRBD2,13,few,TRBV10-3,TGTGCCATCAGTTCAACTAGCGCCGAGACCCAGTACTTC,CAISSTSAETQYF
TRBJ2-3,TRBD2,15,NA,TRBV20-1,TGCAGTGTTCCGGGACTAGCGGGAGTTCGCGATACGCAGTATTTT,CSVPGLAGVRDTQYF
TRBJ1-1,NA,14,few,TRBV12-3/TRBV12-4,TGTGCCAGCAGGCTACAGTCAGGCGGCACTGAAGCTTTCTTT,CASRLQSGGTEAFF
TRBJ1-6,NA,13,many,TRBV7-2,TGTGCCAGCAGCTCTGACTTAGGACTCCCCCTCCACTTT,CASSSDLGLPLHF
TRBJ2-3,NA,15,once,TRBV11-2,TGTGCCAGCAGCTCGAAAGCGGCTAGCACAGATACGCAGTATTTT,CASSSKAASTDTQYF
TRBJ1-2,NA,13,few,TRBV14,TGTGCCAGCAGCCAACACCTGTCCTATGGCTACACCTTC,CASSQHLSYGYTF
TRBJ2-7,NA,14,NA,TRBV2,TGTGCCAGCAGTGAACAGGGTCCGACCTACGAGCAGTACTTC,CASSEQGPTYEQYF
TRBJ2-3,NA,16,NA,TRBV19,TGTGCCAGTAGTACAAGGTGGGAGTCTAGCACAGATACGCAGTATTTT,CASSTRWESSTDTQYF
TRBJ2-7,NA,14,NA,TRBV2,TGTGCCAGCATAGGGGGGAGGGGAGCCTACGAGCAGTACTTC,CASIGGRGAYEQYF
TRBJ2-5,NA,14,NA,TRBV7-2,TGTGCCAGCAGCTCCAGGGGCTCCCAAGAGACCCAGTACTTC,CASSSRGSQETQYF
TRBJ2-5,TRBD2,16,few,TRBV7-6,TGTGCCAGCAGCTTAGTAGCTAGCGGCATCCAAGAGACCCAGTACTTC,CASSLVASGIQETQYF
TRBJ2-5,TRBD2,16,NA,TRBV20-1,TGCAGTGCTAGCCCTGGACTAGCGGGGGTTGGAGAGACCCAGTACTTC,CSASPGLAGVGETQYF
TRBJ2-3,TRBD1,16,few,TRBV19,TGTGCCAGTAGTATCCTGACAGGGACGGGATCAGATACGCAGTATTTT,CASSILTGTGSDTQYF
TRBJ1-5,NA,16,many,TRBV7-6,TGTGCCAGCAGCTTCGGCGGGGGGCGGGGGGATCAGCCCCAGCATTTT,CASSFGGGRGDQPQHF
TRBJ1-6,NA,14,NA,TRBV12-3/TRBV12-4,TGTGCCAGCAGTTTAAAAGGGGACAATTCACCCCTCCACTTT,CASSLKGDNSPLHF
TRBJ2-7,NA,13,few,TRBV7-2,TGTGCCAGCAGCCCCCTGTTAAAGGGGGGACAGTACTTC,CASSPLLKGGQYF